The 30 T cell receptor beta chains presented below share a single source sample, sequenced in a study of cytomegalovirus exposure and HLA in healthy donors. PCR was performed using 60 Vbeta and 13 Jbeta primers. Sequencing used immunoSEQ multiplex PCR; TCRdb keeps in-frame clones, though not all of them. The table lists about 170,000 clones, 80% of them singletons. The sequencing input was PBMCs. The origin of the receptors is a male donor in good health and CMV-seronegative.

This clone was counted ten times or more. The gene calls are TRBV6-1 and TRBJ1-5, with 7 bases matching TRBD1. J lost 7 bases, V lost 2 bases, and 11 bases had no gene match. This CDR3 spans 16 amino acids. Germline lookup yields CDR1 MNHNS and CDR2 SASEGT. CDR3 region: CASSEKVGGLRQPQHF. The CDR3 nucleotides are TGTGCCAGCAGTGAAAAGGTAGGGGGCCTTCGGCAGCCCCAGCATTTT.

This clone appeared a few times. This chain connects TRBV6-1 to TRBJ2-1; possible D gene TRBD1, 6 bases. V lost 4 bases, J lost 5 bases, and 15 bases lay in between. Germline CDR1 reads MNHNS; CDR2 reads SASEGT. This CDR3 region has 15 residues. The CDR3 sequence is CASSGGRSGDNEQFF. The CDR3 bases are TGTGCCAGCAGTGGGGGGCGTTCTGGCGACAATGAGCAGTTCTTC.

Of note for this clone: One end of the junction is discordant with germline, which a read error may explain. The chain couples TRBV4-1 to TRBJ1-6; maybe TRBD1 (6 bases). The CDR3 length is 16 residues. Germline V lookup: CDR1 MGHRA, CDR2 YSYEKL. CDR3 DNA sequence: TGCGCCAGCAGCCAATTCGGACAGACCGGTAATTCACTCCTCCACTTT. This sequence encodes CASSQFGQTGNSLLHF.

Here the CDR3 DNA reads TGTGCCAGCTCATCCGGCCGGGGAGATGGCTACACCTTC. It encodes CASSSGRGDGYTF. The J gene is TRBJ1-2, the V gene TRBV18; D gene unclear. This CDR3 has 13 amino acids. Germline loops: CDR1 KGHSH, CDR2 LQKENI. The V end was cut by 5 bases, the J end by 6 bases, with 13 bases between.

The chain combines TRBV19 with TRBJ1-5; TRBD1 aligns across 7 bases. The CDR3 consists of 12 residues. The V and J ends lost 5 bases and 11 bases, in that order; junction bases with no gene match: 6. Germline V gives CDR1 LNHDA, CDR2 SQIVND (reference sequence). The CDR3, as DNA: TGTGCCAGTAGTCCACAGGGGTTGTCCCAGCATTTT. It codes for CASSPQGLSQHF.

The chain carries TRBV7-9 and TRBJ2-5; D gene unclear. CDR3 length: 15 amino acids. V was cut by 1 base and J by 3 bases, with 12 bases left in between. Germline lookup yields CDR1 SEHNR and CDR2 FQNEAQ (reference sequence). The CDR3 sequence: CASSLGFTAEETQYF. In DNA, the CDR3 is TGTGCCAGCAGCTTAGGATTTACAGCCGAAGAGACCCAGTACTTC.

This clone was found once. J is TRBJ2-1 and V is TRBV6-1; TRBD1 matches at 8 bases. CDR1 and CDR2 from the germline V gene are MNHNS and SASEGT. The CDR3 totals 14 residues. Losses at the gene ends were 8 bases for V and 8 bases for J; bases not matched to a gene: 11. The CDR3 spells CASQSGQASHEQFF. CDR3 DNA: TGTGCCAGCCAATCGGGACAGGCGAGTCATGAGCAGTTCTTC.

V is TRBV5-3 and J is TRBJ1-1; TRBD1 is a possible D gene (5 bases). TRBV5-3 is noted as an ORF with a role that remains uncertain. The CDR3 extends over 14 amino acids. Trimming stripped 0 bases from V and 4 bases from J, with 10 bases between. The CDR3 protein is CARSLAPGGTEAFF. The CDR3 DNA is TGTGCCAGAAGCTTGGCCCCGGGGGGCACTGAAGCTTTCTTT.

This clone was recorded a few times. The CDR3 DNA reads as TGTGCCTGGACGACCTGGGCGGGGGGCTACACCTTC. Protein: CAWTTWAGGYTF. The chain couples TRBV30 to TRBJ1-2, with unresolved D. Trimming removed 4 bases at V and 8 bases at J, with 14 bases between. Germline V gene data show CDR1 as GTSNPN and CDR2 as SVGIG (reference sequence). The CDR3 is made up of 12 amino acids.

The chain has TRBV5-1 and TRBJ2-7; 7 bases are a match to TRBD1. Germline trimming cut 4 bases from V and 2 bases from J; bases unmatched to any gene: 6. The CDR3 is 14 residues long. Germline values: CDR1 SGHRS, CDR2 YFSETQ. CDR3 coding DNA: TGCGCCAGCAGCCCGCGACAGGGAACCTACGAGCAGTACTTC. As protein: CASSPRQGTYEQYF.

This chain connects TRBV5-1 to TRBJ2-7; tentative D call: TRBD2 (6 bases). V shed 0 bases and J shed 0 bases, with 7 bases lying between them. Germline loops: CDR1 SGHRS, CDR2 YFSETQ. CDR3 length: 14 amino acids. The CDR3 DNA sequence: TGCGCCAGCAGCTTGGTTAGCGGCTCCTACGAGCAGTACTTC. This codes for CASSLVSGSYEQYF.

The chain is built from TRBV5-1 and TRBJ1-3; D remains unclear. This CDR3 spans 11 amino acids. Germline CDR1 reads SGHRS; CDR2 reads YFSETQ. V gave up 5 bases and J gave up 3 bases, with 3 bases separating them. CDR3 loop: CASSRGNTIYF. CDR3 bases: TGCGCCAGCAGTCGTGGAAACACCATATATTTT.

The genes are TRBV6-6 and TRBJ1-3; D unresolved. The CDR3 runs 16 residues. Germline-derived CDR1 and CDR2 are MNHNY and SVGAGI (reference sequence). V lost 0 bases and J 0 bases, leaving 9 bases between the germline ends. The CDR3 nucleotides are TGTGCCAGCAGTTACTCAGTTCCGGGCTCTGGAAACACCATATATTTT. Translation gives CASSYSVPGSGNTIYF.

The chain combines TRBV7-6 with TRBJ1-2, with 9 bases aligning to TRBD1. CDR3 length: 16 amino acids. The germline V gene encodes CDR1 SGHVS and CDR2 FNYEAQ. The V and J ends lost 5 bases and 4 bases, in that order; junction bases with no gene match: 11. Here the CDR3 reads CASSPQFGQGIYGYTF. CDR3 bases: TGTGCCAGCAGCCCTCAATTTGGACAGGGGATCTATGGCTACACCTTC.

The rearrangement joins TRBV6-5 to TRBJ1-3; D gene unclear. CDR3 length: 14 amino acids. V gave up 2 bases and J gave up 4 bases, with 9 bases separating them. Germline CDR1 is MNHEY and CDR2 is SVGAGI. CDR3 protein: CASSYDGLGNTIYF. Here the CDR3 DNA reads TGTGCCAGCAGTTACGATGGACTCGGAAACACCATATATTTT.

This CDR3 reads CASSFGRGEQYF. The CDR3 bases are TGTGCCAGCAGTTTCGGTAGGGGCGAGCAGTACTTC. This sequence joins TRBV2 and TRBJ2-7, with D perhaps TRBD1 (5 bases). The CDR3 runs 12 residues. The germline V gene has CDR1 SNHLY and CDR2 FYNNEI. V was cut by 5 bases and J by 6 bases, with 11 bases left in between.

V gene TRBV30 combines with J gene TRBJ2-2; perhaps TRBD2 as D (6 bases). Germline V gene data show CDR1 as GTSNPN and CDR2 as SVGIG (reference sequence). The CDR3 is 15 amino acids. Between the trimmed V and J ends, which lost 4 bases and 3 bases, there was a span of 15 bases. The CDR3 reads CAWKFGGAYTGELFF. Here the CDR3 DNA reads TGTGCCTGGAAGTTCGGCGGGGCATACACCGGGGAGCTGTTTTTT. Drawing the rest from reference TRBV30 and TRBJ2-2, the complete variable domain is SQTIHQWPATLVQPVGSPLSLECTVEGTSNPNLYWYRQAAGRGLQLLFYSVGIGQISSEVPQNLSASRPQDRQFILSSKKLLLSDSGFYLCAWKFGGAYTGELFFGEGSRLTVL.

This clone was counted only a few times. The chain couples TRBV6-5 to TRBJ2-5; D is undetermined. The end of the DNA aligns better with TRBJ2-7, so the J call may be wrong. CDR3 length equals 15 residues. CDR1 and CDR2 from the germline V gene are MNHEY and SVGAGI. CDR3 DNA: TGTGCCAGCAGTTACGAGGCCGGAACGACCTACGAGCAGTACTTC. Its protein is CASSYEAGTTYEQYF.

The chain recombines TRBV5-1 with TRBJ2-7, with TRBD1 as a possible D gene (6 bases). This CDR3 is built from 14 residues. Between the trimmed V and J ends, which lost 0 bases and 4 bases, there was a span of 11 bases. The germline V gene encodes CDR1 SGHRS and CDR2 YFSETQ. Here the CDR3 DNA reads TGCGCCAGCAGCTTGGCCAGGGGTCCATACGAGCAGTACTTC. Its translation is CASSLARGPYEQYF.

The rearrangement uses TRBV10-2 and TRBJ2-4, with D possibly matching TRBD1 (5 bases). The CDR3 runs 13 residues. The germline V gene encodes CDR1 WSHSY and CDR2 SAAADI. Trimming removed 6 bases from V and 1 base from J, with 7 bases in between. CDR3 sequence reads: CASRDTAKNIQYF. CDR3 nucleotide sequence: TGCGCCAGCAGGGACACCGCCAAAAACATTCAGTACTTC.

V gene TRBV6-1 combines with J gene TRBJ2-5; weak D call: TRBD2 (8 bases). Trimming removed 6 bases at V and 2 bases at J, with 13 bases between. Germline loops: CDR1 MNHNS, CDR2 SASEGT. The CDR3 length is 14 residues. The CDR3 spells CASSGGGQQETQYF. The CDR3 DNA sequence: TGTGCCAGCAGCGGGGGGGGACAGCAAGAGACCCAGTACTTC.

The chain recombines TRBV7-9 with TRBJ1-1; D not resolved. V lost 3 bases and J lost 7, with 18 bases in between. The V gene's germline CDR1 is SEHNR and CDR2 FQNEAQ (reference sequence). CDR3 length: 15 residues. In nucleotides, the CDR3 is TGTGCCAGCAGCTTTGAAAACTCGGATGACAATGAAGCTTTCTTT. Translating it yields CASSFENSDDNEAFF.

The chain links TRBV7-9 to TRBJ1-5; TRBD1 matches 7 bases. Germline V gene lookup returns CDR1 SEHNR and CDR2 FQNEAQ (reference sequence). This CDR3 is built from 15 residues. After removal of 8 bases from V and 7 bases from J, the junction contained 14 bases not matched to a gene. Here the CDR3 reads CASASDRADRQPQHF. CDR3 sequence (DNA): TGTGCCAGCGCATCCGACAGGGCTGATCGACAGCCCCAGCATTTT. Full variable domain (rest looked up from reference TRBV7-9 and TRBJ1-5): DTGVSQNPRHKITKRGQNVTFRCDPISEHNRLYWYRQTLGQGPEFLTYFQNEAQLEKSRLLSDRFSAERPKGSFSTLEIQRTEQGDSAMYLCASASDRADRQPQHFGDGTRLSIL.

This chain links TRBV6-4 with TRBJ2-3, with 10 positions matching TRBD2. The germline CDR1 and CDR2 sequences are MRHNA and SNTAGT. V dropped 6 bases and J dropped 0; count of bases not matched to a gene: 3. The CDR3 has 15 residues. CDR3 residues: CASRPSGGSTDTQYF. The DNA for the CDR3 is TGTGCCAGCAGACCTAGCGGGGGCAGCACAGATACGCAGTATTTT.

J is TRBJ1-2 and V is TRBV19; D remains unclear. This CDR3 comprises 15 residues. Trimming removed 6 bases from V and 4 bases from J, with 18 bases in between. The V gene's germline CDR1 is LNHDA and CDR2 SQIVND (reference sequence). CDR3 DNA sequence: TGTGCCAGTAGGAACCCCAGCGGGCGTCTCTATGGCTACACCTTC. Its translation is CASRNPSGRLYGYTF.

J is TRBJ2-2 and V is TRBV27; TRBD2 matches at 10 bases. CDR3 length equals 17 residues. The J segment lost 4 bases and the V segment lost 6 bases, leaving 11 bases of the junction unmatched. CDR1 is MNHEY, CDR2 SMNVEV, per germline (reference sequence). CDR3 sequence reads: CASSRRAGGRVTGELFF. CDR3 DNA sequence: TGTGCCAGCAGCCGGAGAGCGGGGGGGCGGGTCACCGGGGAGCTGTTTTTT.

This clone has a handful of counts. V is TRBV5-1 and J is TRBJ2-3; 7 bases agree with TRBD1. The junction had 7 bases not matched to a gene; V was cut back by 4 bases and J by 2 bases. The CDR3 is 15 amino acids. Germline V gene sequence: CDR1 SGHRS, CDR2 YFSETQ. DNA of the CDR3: TGCGCCAGCAGCCCCGGACAGGTCTCCACAGATACGCAGTATTTT. It specifies CASSPGQVSTDTQYF.

The genes are TRBV4-1 and TRBJ2-5; D may be TRBD2 (5 bases). Trimming left V 4 bases short and J 3 bases short, with 12 bases between. Germline CDR1 reads MGHRA; CDR2 reads YSYEKL. CDR3 length equals 14 residues. CDR3 amino acids: CASSRTRTEETQYF. CDR3 DNA sequence: TGCGCCAGCAGCCGGACCCGGACTGAAGAGACCCAGTACTTC.

The gene calls are TRBV7-9 and TRBJ1-2; maybe TRBD1 (6 bases). Deletions cut 3 bases from V and 0 bases from J, with 11 bases between. The CDR3 extends over 15 amino acids. CDR1 and CDR2 from the germline V gene are SEHNR and FQNEAQ (reference sequence). The CDR3 DNA reads TGTGCCAGCAGCTTTGGGACACTAACTAACTATGGCTACACCTTC. Its protein is CASSFGTLTNYGYTF. Full variable domain (rest looked up from reference TRBV7-9 and TRBJ1-2): DTGVSQNPRHKITKRGQNVTFRCDPISEHNRLYWYRQTLGQGPEFLTYFQNEAQLEKSRLLSDRFSAERPKGSFSTLEIQRTEQGDSAMYLCASSFGTLTNYGYTFGSGTRLTVV.

The chain is built from TRBV6-6 and TRBJ1-1; no clear D. V was cut by 7 bases and J by 10 bases, with 16 bases left in between. The CDR3 contains 12 residues. Germline assignment: CDR1 MNHNY and CDR2 SVGAGI (reference sequence). The CDR3 region has the DNA TGTGCCAGCACCTTACCCCTCGAGGTAGCTTTCTTT. Its protein is CASTLPLEVAFF.